These 24 T cell receptor beta chains were all obtained from the same sample, sequenced in a study of regulatory T cells in long-lasting Graves disease. Time point specified: newly diagnosed GD, antithyroid drugs for less than 3 months. Extracted RNA from PBMCs served as the source of the TCR library. With iRepertoire HTBI primers and Arm-PCR of CDR3 regions, TCR beta libraries were built. TCRdb fed the multiplex PCR reads into MiXCR, producing one record per CDR3 protein. This sample yields roughly 500,000 distinct CDR3 sequences, of which 13% to 15% are seen a single time; roughly a sixth belongs to the top ten. Another study also made use of these data, one on T cells in Graves' hyperthyroidism and ophthalmopathy.

The sample was peripheral blood mononuclear cells (PBMCs), taken at new diagnosis, from a patient treated with antithyroid drugs. These TCRs come from a woman aged 45 to 65 with Graves disease.

Only a few counts were recorded for this clonotype. The gene calls are TRBV6-2 or TRBV6-3 and TRBJ2-5, with TRBD2 matching over 10 bases. Trimming at V came to 8 bases and at J to 1 base, leaving 7 bases not matched to a gene. Germline CDR1 is MNHEY and CDR2 is SVGEGT. The CDR3 contains 15 residues. CDR3: CASCLAGAGQETQYF. For the CDR3, the DNA is TGTGCCAGCTGCCTAGCGGGAGCGGGCCAAGAGACCCAGTACTTC.

This clonotype was observed a handful of times. J is TRBJ2-6 and V is TRBV3-1; D unresolved. This CDR3 has 17 residues. Germline V gene lookup returns CDR1 LGHDT and CDR2 YNNKEL (reference sequence). The V end was cut by 1 base, the J end by 2 bases, with 12 bases between. CDR3 protein: CASSQGGVFTGANVLTF. In DNA form, the CDR3 reads TGTGCCAGCAGCCAAGGTGGGGTGTTCACTGGGGCCAACGTCCTGACTTTC.

The table lists this clonotype with many counts. This chain uses TRBV28 with TRBJ2-3, with D hard to call. The V gene's germline CDR1 is MDHEN and CDR2 SYDVKM. V lost 7 bases to trimming and J lost 5 bases, with 19 bases between them. This CDR3 contains 15 residues. CDR3 region: CASTALVNIGDTQYF. CDR3 coding DNA: TGTGCCAGCACCGCCCTAGTCAACATTGGAGATACGCAGTATTTT.

The rearrangement uses TRBV29-1 and TRBJ1-1; 8 nucleotides match TRBD1. The CDR3 totals 13 residues. J gave up 4 bases and V 5 bases, and 6 bases lay outside the gene matches. Germline-derived CDR1 and CDR2 are SQVTM and ANQGSEA. CDR3 nucleotides: TGCAGCGTTTCGGACAGGGTCGGCACTGAAGCTTTCTTT. Its protein is CSVSDRVGTEAFF. Using reference TRBV29-1 and TRBJ1-1 for the parts outside the CDR3, the full variable domain is SAVISQKPSRDICQRGTSLTIQCQVDSQVTMMFWYRQQPGQSLTLIATANQGSEATYESGFVIDKFPISRPNLTFSTLTVSNMSPEDSSIYLCSVSDRVGTEAFFGQGTRLTVV.

This clonotype was picked up many times. The chain employs TRBV13 and TRBJ1-3; D ambiguous. Germline lookup yields CDR1 PRHDT and CDR2 FYEKMQ (reference sequence). The ends were cut back, 1 base at V and 4 bases at J, with 14 bases in the middle. The CDR3 has 16 residues. The CDR3 is CASSLAFGVSGNTIYF. CDR3 coding DNA: TGTGCCAGCAGCTTAGCGTTCGGGGTTTCGGGAAACACCATATATTTT.

The chain links TRBV25-1 to TRBJ2-1; perhaps TRBD2 as D (5 bases). The CDR3 is 17 amino acids. Trimming cost V 3 bases and J 6 bases, with 21 bases left between them. Per the germline V gene, CDR1 is MGHDK and CDR2 is SYGVNS. Here the CDR3 DNA reads TGTGCCAGCAGTGACCTCATATCTAGCATAACGGGCAATGAGCAGTTCTTC. It specifies CASSDLISSITGNEQFF.

The V call is TRBV9, the J call TRBJ2-3; D remains unclear. Germline V gene data show CDR1 as SGDLS and CDR2 as YYNGEE. Trimming stripped 0 bases from V and 1 base from J, with 12 bases between. The CDR3 runs to 16 residues. CDR3 in DNA: TGTGCCAGCAGCGTAGAGTTTCTGGCAGGCACAGATACGCAGTATTTT. Translating it yields CASSVEFLAGTDTQYF.

In this sample, this clonotype turned up many times. The chain employs TRBV7-9 and TRBJ1-4; possibly TRBD1 for D (6 bases). CDR3 length equals 17 residues. Trimming removed 4 bases from V and 0 bases from J, with 15 bases in between. Germline lookup yields CDR1 SEHNR and CDR2 FQNEAQ (reference sequence). The CDR3 nucleotides are TGTGCCAGCAGCTCCCCGCGGACAGACCCAACTAATGAAAAACTGTTTTTT. It specifies CASSSPRTDPTNEKLFF.

This clonotype was counted at least ten times. The chain has TRBV20-1 and TRBJ1-4, with no clear D. Per the germline V gene, CDR1 is DFQATT and CDR2 is SNEGSKA (reference sequence). The CDR3 loop spans 13 amino acids. Trimming pared 3 bases from V and 4 bases from J, leaving 9 bases between. The CDR3 spells CSASGTYNEKLFF. Here the CDR3 DNA reads TGCAGTGCTAGCGGCACCTATAATGAAAAACTGTTTTTT.

This clonotype showed up just once. This may come from a read error, since a much larger clone is one base off. J is TRBJ2-7 and V is TRBV5-1; D possibly uses TRBD1 or TRBD2 (5 bases each). From germline, CDR1 is SGHRS and CDR2 YFSETQ. Trimming cost V 3 bases and J 2 bases, with 12 bases left between them. This CDR3 comprises 14 residues. The CDR3 region has the DNA TGCGCCAGCAGCTGGGGGAGCGGCGCCTACGAGCAGTACTTC. Its protein is CASSWGSGAYEQYF.

At least ten counts were recorded for this clonotype. This chain connects TRBV12-3 or TRBV12-4 to TRBJ2-7; either TRBD1 or TRBD2 may fit D (6 bases each). The V and J ends lost 5 bases and 5 bases respectively, with 16 bases between them. The CDR3 contains 14 residues. The chain's CDR3 is CASSRSPGADEQYF. The CDR3 bases are TGTGCCAGCAGTCGCTCCCCGGGGGCGGACGAGCAGTACTTC.

The chain uses TRBV4-1 and TRBJ2-3; weak D call: TRBD1 (6 bases). Germline values: CDR1 MGHRA, CDR2 YSYEKL. This CDR3 contains 14 residues. Trimming pared 9 bases from V and 0 bases from J, leaving 13 bases between. CDR3 region: CASSGQQSTDTQYF. DNA of the CDR3: TGCGCCAGTTCCGGACAGCAAAGCACAGATACGCAGTATTTT.

This clonotype was seen repeatedly, ten times or more. J is TRBJ2-2 and V is TRBV7-9, with a tentative D call TRBD2 (5 bases). The CDR3 is made up of 14 amino acids. Germline CDR1 reads SEHNR; CDR2 reads FQNEAQ (reference sequence). Trimming shortened V by 5 bases and J by 7 bases, and 14 bases separated the two germline ends. The CDR3 protein is CASSRLAGGGELFF. CDR3 coding DNA: TGTGCCAGCAGCCGGCTAGCTGGAGGCGGGGAGCTGTTTTTT.

This clonotype has at least ten counts. The genes are TRBV27 and TRBJ2-1; 12 bases match TRBD2. J lost 6 bases, V lost 3 bases, and 9 bases had no gene match. The length of the CDR3 is 17 residues. CDR1 and CDR2 (germline): MNHEY, SMNVEV (reference sequence). The DNA of the CDR3 is TGTGCCAGCAGTTTGGCCCTCGGGACTAGCGGGTCCAATGAGCAGTTCTTC. Encoded protein: CASSLALGTSGSNEQFF.

This clonotype showed up many times. The chain couples TRBV5-5 to TRBJ2-7; 7 bases match TRBD1. This CDR3 spans 14 amino acids. The germline V gene has CDR1 SGHKS and CDR2 YYEKEE (reference sequence). With 2 bases clipped from V and 3 bases from J, the junction kept 5 bases outside the gene matches. CDR3: CASSFYRGGYEQYF. The DNA of the CDR3 is TGTGCCAGCAGCTTTTACAGGGGTGGCTACGAGCAGTACTTC. The complete variable domain, with remaining parts taken from reference TRBV5-5 and TRBJ2-7, reads DAGVTQSPTHLIKTRGQQVTLRCSPISGHKSVSWYQQVLGQGPQFIFQYYEKEERGRGNFPDRFSARQFPNYSSELNVNALLLGDSALYLCASSFYRGGYEQYFGPGTRLTVT.

In this sample, this clonotype turned up a few times. The chain carries TRBV28 and TRBJ2-7, with D tentatively TRBD2 (6 bases). The V gene's germline CDR1 is MDHEN and CDR2 SYDVKM. Trimming shortened V by 8 bases and J by 2 bases, and 19 bases separated the two germline ends. This CDR3 has 15 amino acids. The CDR3 is CASSVYRDSTYEQYF. CDR3 nucleotide sequence: TGTGCCAGCTCCGTATACCGGGACTCTACCTACGAGCAGTACTTC.

This clonotype has just a few counts. J is TRBJ2-3 and V is TRBV7-9, with 13 positions matching TRBD2. The DNA end is a closer match to TRBJ2-5, so the J assignment may be wrong. The CDR3 spans 20 residues. Germline V gene lookup returns CDR1 SEHNR and CDR2 FQNEAQ (reference sequence). CDR3: CASSPPTGTSGDGGRVTQYF. The CDR3 region has the DNA TGTGCCAGCAGCCCCCCAACCGGGACTAGCGGGGATGGGGGCCGGGTGACCCAGTACTTC.

This clonotype was seen repeatedly, ten times or more. The rearrangement joins TRBV7-2 to TRBJ1-1; D uncertain. This CDR3 has 13 residues. The ends were cut back, 4 bases at V and 1 base at J, with 7 bases in the middle. Germline CDR1 and CDR2: SGHTA and FQGNSA. DNA for the CDR3: TGTGCCAGCAGCTCCGAAGGGAACACTGAAGCTTTCTTT. Translation gives CASSSEGNTEAFF.

V and J are TRBV10-3 and TRBJ2-7, with 7 bases fitting TRBD2. The germline V gene has CDR1 ENHRY and CDR2 SYGVKD. The CDR3 contains 20 residues. Trimming at V came to 2 bases and at J to 0 bases, leaving 19 bases not matched to a gene. This CDR3 is CAISEPIRKETSLYSYEQYF. The CDR3, as DNA: TGTGCCATCAGTGAGCCAATACGGAAGGAGACTAGCTTGTACTCCTACGAGCAGTACTTC.

This rearrangement joins TRBV28 to TRBJ2-1, with D perhaps being TRBD1 or TRBD2 (5 bases each). This CDR3 has 13 residues. The V end was cut by 10 bases, the J end by 4 bases, with 14 bases between. Per germline, CDR1 MDHEN and CDR2 SYDVKM. Here the CDR3 reads CATSRGDYNEQFF. CDR3 DNA: TGTGCCACCAGCCGAGGGGATTACAATGAGCAGTTCTTC.

The chain has TRBV5-1 and TRBJ2-1; 12 nucleotides align to TRBD2. This CDR3 spans 16 amino acids. Trimming at V came to 4 bases and at J to 4 bases, leaving 6 bases not matched to a gene. From germline, CDR1 is SGHRS and CDR2 YFSETQ. CDR3 loop: CASSGELAGGYNEQFF. The DNA for the CDR3 is TGCGCCAGCAGCGGGGAACTAGCGGGGGGTTACAATGAGCAGTTCTTC.

At least ten counts were recorded for this clonotype. The chain employs TRBV10-1 and TRBJ2-1; D is undetermined. V lost 0 bases and J lost 8, with 14 bases in between. This CDR3 comprises 15 residues. Germline CDR1 and CDR2: WNHNN and SYGVQD (reference sequence). CDR3 sequence reads: CASSESMDLIHEQFF. As DNA, the CDR3 is TGCGCCAGCAGTGAGTCGATGGACCTAATACATGAGCAGTTCTTC.

The chain couples TRBV4-1 to TRBJ2-5; 8 nucleotides align to TRBD2. CDR1 MGHRA and CDR2 YSYEKL come from the germline V gene. This CDR3 comprises 16 residues. After removal of 0 bases from V and 5 bases from J, the junction contained 8 bases not matched to a gene. Written as DNA, the CDR3 is TGCGCCAGCAGCCAAGATTGGGCCGGGAGGGGGGAGACCCAGTACTTC. Protein sequence: CASSQDWAGRGETQYF.

This clonotype was recorded at least ten times. The junction shows a germline mismatch at one end, possibly a read error. This sequence joins TRBV5-1 and TRBJ2-1, with D perhaps TRBD2 (5 bases). The CDR3 loop spans 14 amino acids. The germline V gene has CDR1 SGHRS and CDR2 YFSETQ. CDR3 nucleotides: TGTGCCAGCAGCGAGGGTGGATCCTACAATGAGCAGTTCTTC. Protein sequence: CASSEGGSYNEQFF. The variable domain in full, completed from reference TRBV5-1 and TRBJ2-1, reads KAGVTQTPRYLIKTRGQQVTLSCSPISGHRSVSWYQQTPGQGLQFLFEYFSETQRNKGNFPGRFSGRQFSNSRSEMNVSTLELGDSALYLCASSEGGSYNEQFFGPGTRLTVL.